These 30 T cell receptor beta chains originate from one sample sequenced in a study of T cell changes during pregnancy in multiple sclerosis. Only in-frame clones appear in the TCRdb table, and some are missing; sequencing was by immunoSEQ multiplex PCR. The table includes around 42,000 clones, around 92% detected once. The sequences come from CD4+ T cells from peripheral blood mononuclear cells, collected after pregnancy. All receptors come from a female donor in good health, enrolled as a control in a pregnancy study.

CDR3 DNA: TGCGCCAGCACCCCGTCGGGACTAGCTCTAGAGCAGTTCTTC. This codes for CASTPSGLALEQFF. The chain couples TRBV5-1 to TRBJ2-1; TRBD2 matches 9 bases. V shed 6 bases and J 10 bases; nucleotides not matched to a gene: 11. Germline lookup yields CDR1 SGHRS and CDR2 YFSETQ. The CDR3 has 14 amino acids. Supplemented by reference TRBV5-1 and TRBJ2-1, the full variable domain reads KAGVTQTPRYLIKTRGQQVTLSCSPISGHRSVSWYQQTPGQGLQFLFEYFSETQRNKGNFPGRFSGRQFSNSRSEMNVSTLELGDSALYLCASTPSGLALEQFFGPGTRLTVL.

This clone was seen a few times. CDR3 amino acids: CATSRDPNEKLFF. The CDR3 nucleotides read TGTGCCACCAGCAGAGATCCGAATGAAAAACTGTTTTTT. The chain uses TRBV15 and TRBJ1-4, with no clear D. Deletions cut 0 bases from V and 5 bases from J, with 4 bases between. Germline CDR1 is LNHNV and CDR2 is YYDKDF (reference sequence). This CDR3 region has 13 residues.

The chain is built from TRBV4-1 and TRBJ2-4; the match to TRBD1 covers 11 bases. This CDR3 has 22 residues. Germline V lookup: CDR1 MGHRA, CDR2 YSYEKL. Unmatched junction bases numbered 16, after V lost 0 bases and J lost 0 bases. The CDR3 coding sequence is TGCGCCAGCAGCCAAGATCTTGAGGGGACAGGGGGTTATTTAGGAGCCAAAAACATTCAGTACTTC. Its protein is CASSQDLEGTGGYLGAKNIQYF.

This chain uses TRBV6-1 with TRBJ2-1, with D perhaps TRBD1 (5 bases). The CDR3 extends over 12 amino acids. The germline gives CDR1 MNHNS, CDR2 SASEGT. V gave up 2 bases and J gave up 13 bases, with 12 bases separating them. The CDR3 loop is CASSERARGQFF. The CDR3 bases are TGTGCCAGCAGTGAACGAGCAAGGGGCCAGTTCTTC.

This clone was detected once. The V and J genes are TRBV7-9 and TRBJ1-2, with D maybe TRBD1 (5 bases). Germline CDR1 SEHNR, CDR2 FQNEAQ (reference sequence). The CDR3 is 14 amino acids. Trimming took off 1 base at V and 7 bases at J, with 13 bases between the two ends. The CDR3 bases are TGTGCCAGCAGCTTAGGACCCAGGGTGGCTGGCTACACCTTC. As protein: CASSLGPRVAGYTF. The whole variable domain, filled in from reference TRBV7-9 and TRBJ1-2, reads DTGVSQNPRHKITKRGQNVTFRCDPISEHNRLYWYRQTLGQGPEFLTYFQNEAQLEKSRLLSDRFSAERPKGSFSTLEIQRTEQGDSAMYLCASSLGPRVAGYTFGSGTRLTVV.

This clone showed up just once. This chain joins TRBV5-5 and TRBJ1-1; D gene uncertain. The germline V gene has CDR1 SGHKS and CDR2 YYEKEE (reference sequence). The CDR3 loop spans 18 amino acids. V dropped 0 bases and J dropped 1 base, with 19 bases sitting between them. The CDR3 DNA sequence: TGTGCCAGCAGCTTGGCCCCCGGAACGGCCGGGAAGAACACTGAAGCTTTCTTT. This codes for CASSLAPGTAGKNTEAFF.

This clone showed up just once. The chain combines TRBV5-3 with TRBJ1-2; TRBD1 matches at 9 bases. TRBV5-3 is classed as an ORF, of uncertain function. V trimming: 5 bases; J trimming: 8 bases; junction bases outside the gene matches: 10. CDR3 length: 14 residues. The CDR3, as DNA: TGTGCCAGAAGTTCCGGGACAGGGCTGGGAGGCTACACCTTC. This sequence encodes CARSSGTGLGGYTF.

Here the CDR3 DNA reads TGTGCCAGCAGCCGGGACAGGGGTGCGGCTAATGAAAAACTGTTTTTT. This gives the protein CASSRDRGAANEKLFF. The chain uses TRBV5-4 and TRBJ1-4, with 10 positions matching TRBD1. Germline loops: CDR1 SGHNT, CDR2 YYREEE (reference sequence). The CDR3 totals 16 residues. The junction had 6 bases not matched to a gene; V was cut back by 4 bases and J by 3 bases. The variable domain in full, with the rest retrieved from reference TRBV5-4 and TRBJ1-4, is ETGVTQSPTHLIKTRGQQVTLRCSSQSGHNTVSWYQQALGQGPQFIFQYYREEENGRGNFPPRFSGLQFPNYSSELNVNALELDDSALYLCASSRDRGAANEKLFFGSGTQLSVL.

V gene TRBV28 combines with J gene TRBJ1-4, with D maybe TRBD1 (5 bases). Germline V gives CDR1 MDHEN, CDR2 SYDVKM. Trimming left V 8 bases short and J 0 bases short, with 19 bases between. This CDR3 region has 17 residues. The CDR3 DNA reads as TGTGCCAGCCTTCGCGGCCGCAGGGCTGCAACTAATGAAAAACTGTTTTTT. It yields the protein CASLRGRRAATNEKLFF.

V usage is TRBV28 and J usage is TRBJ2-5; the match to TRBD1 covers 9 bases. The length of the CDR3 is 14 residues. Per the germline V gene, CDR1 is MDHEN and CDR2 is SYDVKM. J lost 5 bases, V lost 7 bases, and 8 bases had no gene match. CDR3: CASTTNRGPETQYF. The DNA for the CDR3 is TGTGCCAGCACCACCAACAGGGGGCCTGAGACCCAGTACTTC.

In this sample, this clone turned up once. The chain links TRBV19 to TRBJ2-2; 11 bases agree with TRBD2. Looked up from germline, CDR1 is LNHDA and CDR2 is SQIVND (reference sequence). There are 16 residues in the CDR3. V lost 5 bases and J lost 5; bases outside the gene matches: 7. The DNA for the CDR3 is TGTGCCAGTAGTCCGCCAACTAGCGGGAGTACCGGGGAGCTGTTTTTT. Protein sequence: CASSPPTSGSTGELFF.

CDR3 in DNA: TGCAGCGTTGGGGGGGATACTGAAGCTTTCTTT. It encodes CSVGGDTEAFF. The V and J genes are TRBV29-1 and TRBJ1-1; D is perhaps TRBD1 (5 bases). Deletions cut 4 bases from V and 5 bases from J, with 8 bases between. The V gene's germline CDR1 is SQVTM and CDR2 ANQGSEA. CDR3 length equals 11 residues.

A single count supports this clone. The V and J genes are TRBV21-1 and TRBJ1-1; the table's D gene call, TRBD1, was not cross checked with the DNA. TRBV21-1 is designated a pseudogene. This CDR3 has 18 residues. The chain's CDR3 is CASSKVWGTEGGRTEAFF. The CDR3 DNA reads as TGTGCCAGCAGCAAAGTTTGGGGGACAGAAGGTGGAAGGACTGAAGCTTTCTTT.

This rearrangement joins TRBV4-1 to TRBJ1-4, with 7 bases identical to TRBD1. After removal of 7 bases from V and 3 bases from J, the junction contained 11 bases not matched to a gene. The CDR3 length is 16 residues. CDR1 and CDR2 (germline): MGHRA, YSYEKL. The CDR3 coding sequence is TGCGCCAGCATCTCAAGATTAACAGGGGCTAATGAAAAACTGTTTTTT. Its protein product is CASISRLTGANEKLFF.

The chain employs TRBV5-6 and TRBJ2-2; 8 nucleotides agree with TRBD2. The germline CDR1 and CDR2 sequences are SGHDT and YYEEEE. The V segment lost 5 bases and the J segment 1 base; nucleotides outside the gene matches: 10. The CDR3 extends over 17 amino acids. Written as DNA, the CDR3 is TGTGCCAGCAGGGCCCGGGCGGGGGGTCGGAACACCGGGGAGCTGTTTTTT. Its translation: CASRARAGGRNTGELFF.

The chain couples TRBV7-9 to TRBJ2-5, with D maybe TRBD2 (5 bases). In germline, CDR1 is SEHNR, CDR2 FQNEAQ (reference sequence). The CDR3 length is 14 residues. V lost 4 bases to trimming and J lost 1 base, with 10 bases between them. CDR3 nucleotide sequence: TGTGCCAGCAGCTACGGGGATTTCCAAGAGACCCAGTACTTC. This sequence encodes CASSYGDFQETQYF.

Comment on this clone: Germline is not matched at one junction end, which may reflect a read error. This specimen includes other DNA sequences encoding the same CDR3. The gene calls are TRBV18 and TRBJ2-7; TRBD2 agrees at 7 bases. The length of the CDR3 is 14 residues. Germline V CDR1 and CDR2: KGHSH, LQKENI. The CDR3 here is CASSSTSARYEQYF. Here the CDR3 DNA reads TGTGCTAGCTCCTCAACTAGCGCGCGCTACGAGCAGTACTTC. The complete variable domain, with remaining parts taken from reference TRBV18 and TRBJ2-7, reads NAGVMQNPRHLVRRRGQEARLRCSPMKGHSHVYWYRQLPEEGLKFMVYLQKENIIDESGMPKERFSAEFPKEGPSILRIQQVVRGDSAAYFCASSSTSARYEQYFGPGTRLTVT.

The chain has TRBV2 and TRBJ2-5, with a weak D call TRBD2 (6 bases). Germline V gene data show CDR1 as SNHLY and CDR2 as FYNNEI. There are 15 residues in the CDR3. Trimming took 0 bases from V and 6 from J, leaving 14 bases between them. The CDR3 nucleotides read TGTGCCAGCAGTGAAGCTAGCGGTGTCGTGAAGACCCAGTACTTC. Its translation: CASSEASGVVKTQYF.

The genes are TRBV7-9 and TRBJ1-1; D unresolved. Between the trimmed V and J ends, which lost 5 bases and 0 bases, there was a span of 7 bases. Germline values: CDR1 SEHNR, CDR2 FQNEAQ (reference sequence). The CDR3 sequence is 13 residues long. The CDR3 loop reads CASSQSVNTEAFF. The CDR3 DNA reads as TGTGCCAGCAGCCAATCAGTGAACACTGAAGCTTTCTTT.

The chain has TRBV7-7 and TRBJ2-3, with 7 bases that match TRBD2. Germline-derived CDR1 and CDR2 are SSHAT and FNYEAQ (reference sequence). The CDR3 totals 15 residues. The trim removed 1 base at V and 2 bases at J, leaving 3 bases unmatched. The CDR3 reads CASSLGLAATDTQYF. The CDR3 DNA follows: TGTGCCAGCAGCTTAGGTCTAGCGGCCACAGATACGCAGTATTTT.

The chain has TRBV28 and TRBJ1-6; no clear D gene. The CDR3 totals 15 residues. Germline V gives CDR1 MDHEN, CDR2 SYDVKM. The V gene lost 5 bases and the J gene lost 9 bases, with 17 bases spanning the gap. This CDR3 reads CASSTDAYGSSPLHF. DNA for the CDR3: TGTGCCAGCAGTACGGACGCCTACGGGAGTTCACCCCTCCACTTT.

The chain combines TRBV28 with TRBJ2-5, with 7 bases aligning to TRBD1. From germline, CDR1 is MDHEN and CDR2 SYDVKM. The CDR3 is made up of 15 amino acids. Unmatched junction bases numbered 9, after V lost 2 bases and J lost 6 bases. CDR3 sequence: CASSLRGEGAKTQYF. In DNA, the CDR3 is TGTGCCAGCAGTTTAAGGGGTGAGGGGGCAAAGACCCAGTACTTC.

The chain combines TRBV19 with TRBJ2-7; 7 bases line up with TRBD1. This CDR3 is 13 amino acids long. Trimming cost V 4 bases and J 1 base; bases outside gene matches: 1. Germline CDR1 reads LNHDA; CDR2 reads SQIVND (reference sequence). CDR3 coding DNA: TGTGCCAGTAGTAGGGGACAGTCCTACGAGCAGTACTTC. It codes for CASSRGQSYEQYF.

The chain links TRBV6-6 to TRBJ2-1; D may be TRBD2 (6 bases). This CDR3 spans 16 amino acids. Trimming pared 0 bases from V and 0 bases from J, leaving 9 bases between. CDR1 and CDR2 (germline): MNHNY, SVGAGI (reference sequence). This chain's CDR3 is CASSYSTRSSYNEQFF. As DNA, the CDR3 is TGTGCCAGCAGTTACTCGACTAGGAGCTCCTACAATGAGCAGTTCTTC.

CDR3 nucleotides: TGTGCCAGCAGCGAAACCACAGGGGGGGGGAAAAACATTCAGTACTTC. This translates into CASSETTGGGKNIQYF. The chain recombines TRBV2 with TRBJ2-4; D possibly corresponds to TRBD1 (8 bases). The CDR3 loop spans 16 amino acids. The V gene's germline CDR1 is SNHLY and CDR2 FYNNEI. Between the trimmed V and J ends, which lost 6 bases and 4 bases, there was a span of 19 bases.

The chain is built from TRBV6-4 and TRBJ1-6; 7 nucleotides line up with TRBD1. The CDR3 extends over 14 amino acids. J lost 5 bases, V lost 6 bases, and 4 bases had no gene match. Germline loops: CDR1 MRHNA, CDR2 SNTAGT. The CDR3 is CASSPGQNNSPLHF. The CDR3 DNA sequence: TGTGCCAGCAGCCCGGGACAGAATAATTCACCCCTCCACTTT.

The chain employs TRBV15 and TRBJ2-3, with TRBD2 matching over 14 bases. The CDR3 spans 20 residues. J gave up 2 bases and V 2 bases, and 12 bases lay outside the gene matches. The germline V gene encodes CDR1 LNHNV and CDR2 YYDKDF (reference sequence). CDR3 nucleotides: TGTGCCACCAGCAGAACCCGGACTAGCGGGAGGAGTGGGGCCACAGATACGCAGTATTTT. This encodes CATSRTRTSGRSGATDTQYF.

The CDR3 nucleotides are TGTGCCAGCAAAGAGACTTTCCTCCGGGGGCAGTACTTC. This translates into CASKETFLRGQYF. J is TRBJ2-7 and V is TRBV2, with a tentative D call TRBD2 (5 bases). This CDR3 contains 13 residues. Germline-derived CDR1 and CDR2 are SNHLY and FYNNEI. The germline V and J ends were trimmed by 7 bases and 9 bases, with 19 bases remaining between them.

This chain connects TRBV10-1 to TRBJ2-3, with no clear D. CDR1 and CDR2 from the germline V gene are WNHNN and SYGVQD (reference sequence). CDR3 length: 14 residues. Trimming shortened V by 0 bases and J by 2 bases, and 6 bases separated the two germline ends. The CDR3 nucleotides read TGCGCCAGCAGTGAGTCAGAGATCACAGATACGCAGTATTTT. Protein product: CASSESEITDTQYF.

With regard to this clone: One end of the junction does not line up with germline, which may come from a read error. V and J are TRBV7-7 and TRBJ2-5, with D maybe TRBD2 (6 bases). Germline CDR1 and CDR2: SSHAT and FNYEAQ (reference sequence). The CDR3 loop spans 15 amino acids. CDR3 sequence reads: CASSLVGGGQETQYF. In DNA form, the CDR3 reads TGTGCTAGCAGCTTAGTGGGAGGAGGCCAAGAGACCCAGTACTTC.